This TCR beta chain appears in the sequencing data of a study of Tregs in tolerant kidney transplant recipients. Using immunoSEQ multiplex PCR, the repertoire was profiled, and TCRdb retains in-frame clones only, with some absent. In the table there are about 100,000 clones, 90% of which are singletons. CD4+CD25+CD127- Tregs, CD4+CD25- non-Tregs, CD4 and CD8 cells were sorted. The material sequenced was CD4+ T cells from blood, taken before the transplant. The clonotype was recovered from a human donor who received a combined kidney and bone marrow transplant.

The CDR3 here is CASSGQDRNTIYF. CDR3 DNA: TGCGCCAGCAGTGGGCAGGACAGGAACACCATATATTTT. The V and J genes are TRBV10-2 and TRBJ1-3, with 7 bases matching TRBD1. With 4 bases clipped from V and 7 bases from J, the junction kept 4 bases outside the gene matches. CDR3 length: 13 residues. The germline V gene has CDR1 WSHSY and CDR2 SAAADI.